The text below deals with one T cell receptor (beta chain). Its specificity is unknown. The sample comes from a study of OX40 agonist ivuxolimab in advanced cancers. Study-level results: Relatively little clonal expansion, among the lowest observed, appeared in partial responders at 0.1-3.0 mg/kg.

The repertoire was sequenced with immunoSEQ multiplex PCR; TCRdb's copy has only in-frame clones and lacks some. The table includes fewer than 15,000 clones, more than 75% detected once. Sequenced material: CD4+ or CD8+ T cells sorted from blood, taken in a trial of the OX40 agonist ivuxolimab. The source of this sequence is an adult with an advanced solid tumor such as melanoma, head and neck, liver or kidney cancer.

This CDR3 reads CSVEWDILTGELFF. The CDR3 DNA reads TGCAGCGTTGAATGGGACATACTCACCGGGGAGCTGTTTTTT. The chain recombines TRBV29-1 with TRBJ2-2; D is possibly TRBD1 (6 bases). Germline values: CDR1 SQVTM, CDR2 ANQGSEA. With 2 bases removed from V and 4 bases from J, the gap between germline ends came to 11 bases. The CDR3 consists of 14 residues.